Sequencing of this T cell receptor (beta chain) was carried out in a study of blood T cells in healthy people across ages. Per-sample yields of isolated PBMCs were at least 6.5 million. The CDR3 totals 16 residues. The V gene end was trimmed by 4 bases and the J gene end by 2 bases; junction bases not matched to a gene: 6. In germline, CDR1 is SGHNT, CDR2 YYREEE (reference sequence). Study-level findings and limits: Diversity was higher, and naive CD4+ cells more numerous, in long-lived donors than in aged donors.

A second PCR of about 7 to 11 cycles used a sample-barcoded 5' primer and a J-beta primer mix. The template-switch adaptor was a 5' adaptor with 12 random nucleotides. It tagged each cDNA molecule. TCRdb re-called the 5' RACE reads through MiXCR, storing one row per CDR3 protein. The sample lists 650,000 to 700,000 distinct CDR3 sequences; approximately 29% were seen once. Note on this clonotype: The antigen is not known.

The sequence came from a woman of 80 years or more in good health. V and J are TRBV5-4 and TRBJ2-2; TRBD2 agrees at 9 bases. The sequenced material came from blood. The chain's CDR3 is CASSPPGLANTGELFF. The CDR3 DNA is TGTGCCAGCAGCCCGCCGGGACTAGCAAACACCGGGGAGCTGTTTTTT. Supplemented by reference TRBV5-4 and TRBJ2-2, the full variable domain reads ETGVTQSPTHLIKTRGQQVTLRCSSQSGHNTVSWYQQALGQGPQFIFQYYREEENGRGNFPPRFSGLQFPNYSSELNVNALELDDSALYLCASSPPGLANTGELFFGEGSRLTVL.